What follows is one T cell receptor (beta chain) and its context. The record originates from a study of blood T cell repertoires in COVID-19. Study-wide context: Both acute and convalescent COVID-19 samples were obtained from the United States, Italy and Spain. Sources were T cells, B-cell-depleted T cells, or PBMCs; the material itself was cDNA or gDNA.

As processed by the authors: Amplification from reference gene primers served as the basis for estimated nucleated cell counts. TCRdb's table, derived via immunoSEQ multiplex PCR, lists solely in-frame clones and lacks some. The V and J calls and clone size are taken from that table; D and trimming were inferred from the DNA. The sample comprises some 120,000 clones, 80% to 85% of which are singletons, and 3.5% to 4% rests with the top ten. The germline V gene encodes CDR1 LGHNT and CDR2 FRNRAP. V was cut by 7 bases and J by 2 bases, with 15 bases left in between. The CDR3 length is 15 residues. The sample consisted of peripheral blood. This chain joins TRBV12-5 and TRBJ2-1; tentatively, D is TRBD1 (6 bases). This clonotype was sampled from a woman in her forties or fifties with acute or convalescent COVID-19. The CDR3 bases are TGTGCTAGTGAACCAGGACAGCTTACCTACAATGAGCAGTTCTTC. Protein sequence: CASEPGQLTYNEQFF.